The clone carrying this TCR beta chain was counted many times. Its specificity is unknown. The source of the sample is a study of blood T cells in healthy people across ages. Study-wide findings and caveats: Diversity estimated from one million T cells was considered an underestimate. Researchers said unsorted PBMCs prevented a conclusive naive versus antigen-experienced comparison.

A J-beta primer mix and a sample-barcoded 5' primer were used in a second PCR of roughly 6 to 12 cycles. MiXCR, run by TCRdb on the 5' RACE reads, gives a single entry per CDR3 protein. This table has fewer than 1.5 million distinct CDR3 sequences, approximately 40% appearing once. Sequencing was carried out using blood. This TCR derives from a woman aged 18-35 years in good health.

Written as DNA, the CDR3 is TGCAGTGCAGCCCCGGGACAGAACTCCTACGAGCAGTACTTC. Protein sequence: CSAAPGQNSYEQYF. The rearrangement uses TRBV20-1 and TRBJ2-7, with TRBD1 matching 7 bases. Germline V lookup: CDR1 DFQATT, CDR2 SNEGSKA (reference sequence). CDR3 length equals 14 residues. V lost 6 bases to trimming and J lost 0 bases; unmatched junction nucleotides: 8.